The 13 T cell receptor beta chains in this list originate from one sample, sequenced in a study of cytomegalovirus exposure and HLA in healthy donors. PCR involved 60 Vbeta and 13 Jbeta primers. Assay: immunoSEQ multiplex PCR; the TCRdb copy retains only in-frame clones and omits some. The data hold 150,000 to 200,000 clones, with roughly 77% observed a single time. The specimen sequenced was PBMCs. These TCRs come from a man in his late teens or twenties in good health and CMV-seropositive.

This clone showed up just a few times. V usage is TRBV7-8 and J usage is TRBJ2-1; 11 nucleotides align to TRBD2. Germline V lookup: CDR1 SGHVS, CDR2 FQNEAQ. Losses at the gene ends were 5 bases for V and 10 bases for J; bases not matched to a gene: 13. CDR3 size: 16 residues. This chain's CDR3 is CASSPRLAGLLREQFF. The DNA for the CDR3 is TGTGCCAGCAGCCCGCGACTAGCGGGATTATTACGGGAGCAGTTCTTC.

The chain has TRBV6-6 and TRBJ1-2; 7 bases line up with TRBD1. This CDR3 comprises 15 residues. J was trimmed by 2 bases and V by 6 bases; bases with no gene match: 9. Germline V CDR1 and CDR2: MNHNY, SVGAGI (reference sequence). This CDR3 is CASSPYRGSNYGYTF. DNA of the CDR3: TGTGCCAGCAGCCCTTACAGGGGATCGAACTATGGCTACACCTTC.

This clone was detected only a few times. This sequence joins TRBV6-1 and TRBJ2-1; 7 nucleotides agree with TRBD2. The germline CDR1 and CDR2 sequences are MNHNS and SASEGT. The CDR3 is 15 residues long. V shed 4 bases, J shed 10 bases, and the junction held 13 bases outside the gene matches. The CDR3 is CASSGTRSSVKEQFF. The DNA of the CDR3 is TGTGCCAGCAGTGGGACTAGGTCCTCCGTGAAGGAGCAGTTCTTC.

The chain employs TRBV7-2 and TRBJ2-7; 16 nucleotides agree with TRBD2. With 4 bases clipped from V and 7 bases from J, the junction kept 4 bases outside the gene matches. The CDR3 extends over 15 amino acids. CDR1 SGHTA and CDR2 FQGNSA come from the germline V gene. CDR3 nucleotides: TGTGCCAGCAGCTCGGGACTAGCGGGAGGGATTGAGCAGTACTTC. It yields the protein CASSSGLAGGIEQYF.

Details on this clone: The sample contains more than one DNA sequence encoding this CDR3. For the CDR3, the DNA is TGTGCCAGCAGTGCCAGGGGCTACGAGCAGTACTTC. Amino acid sequence: CASSARGYEQYF. The chain joins TRBV2 to TRBJ2-7; weak D call: TRBD1 (6 bases). Germline V gene sequence: CDR1 SNHLY, CDR2 FYNNEI. The CDR3 has 12 residues. The ends were cut back, 4 bases at V and 3 bases at J, with 7 bases in the middle. Full variable domain (outside the CDR3, taken from reference TRBV2 and TRBJ2-7): EPEVTQTPSHQVTQMGQEVILRCVPISNHLYFYWYRQILGQKVEFLVSFYNNEISEKSEIFDDQFSVERPDGSNFTLKIRSTKLEDSAMYFCASSARGYEQYFGPGTRLTVT.

The chain is built from TRBV11-2 and TRBJ1-1; the D gene is possibly TRBD1 (6 bases). Germline V gives CDR1 SGHAT, CDR2 FQNNGV. Trimming shortened V by 2 bases and J by 8 bases, and 18 bases separated the two germline ends. This CDR3 comprises 15 residues. CDR3 protein: CASSLHRTVRVEAFF. The CDR3 DNA reads TGTGCCAGCAGCTTACATAGGACAGTCAGAGTAGAAGCTTTCTTT.

The chain has TRBV18 and TRBJ1-4, with D possibly matching TRBD1 (5 bases). CDR1 and CDR2 from the germline V gene are KGHSH and LQKENI. The CDR3 runs 15 residues. V was trimmed by 3 bases and J by 5 bases, leaving 13 bases between them. CDR3 amino acids: CASSPSTRGNEKLFF. The CDR3 nucleotides are TGTGCCAGCTCACCCTCGACAAGGGGAAATGAAAAACTGTTTTTT.

This clone was counted a few times. The V gene is TRBV5-4, the J gene TRBJ1-2; 7 positions agree with TRBD1. The CDR3 contains 16 residues. Unmatched junction bases numbered 16, after V lost 4 bases and J lost 7 bases. In germline, CDR1 is SGHNT, CDR2 YYREEE (reference sequence). The DNA of the CDR3 is TGTGCCAGCAGCCGCCCTCGGAGGGGGCACCGTGGTGGCTACACCTTC. Its protein is CASSRPRRGHRGGYTF.

The gene calls are TRBV6-5 and TRBJ1-6; 11 bases fit TRBD1. This CDR3 is built from 16 residues. The J segment lost 6 bases and the V segment lost 2 bases, leaving 3 bases of the junction unmatched. CDR1 and CDR2 from the germline V gene are MNHEY and SVGAGI. This CDR3 reads CASSYGQGAGNSPLHF. The CDR3, as DNA: TGTGCCAGCAGTTACGGACAGGGGGCTGGTAATTCACCCCTCCACTTT.

The chain carries TRBV30 and TRBJ2-1, with D possibly TRBD2 on 5 matching bases. Trimming cost V 0 bases and J 0 bases, with 12 bases left between them. This CDR3 region has 16 residues. The germline V gene has CDR1 GTSNPN and CDR2 SVGIG (reference sequence). The CDR3 region has the DNA TGTGCCTGGAGTGTAGGACTCCCTAACTCCTACAATGAGCAGTTCTTC. Translated, it gives CAWSVGLPNSYNEQFF.

This rearrangement joins TRBV9 to TRBJ2-2; D may be TRBD1 (6 bases). Trimming took 4 bases from V and 5 from J, leaving 18 bases between them. Germline V gene data show CDR1 as SGDLS and CDR2 as YYNGEE. The CDR3 consists of 16 residues. CDR3 sequence reads: CASSPQNRVRTGELFF. The CDR3 DNA is TGTGCCAGCAGCCCCCAGAACAGGGTTCGGACCGGGGAGCTGTTTTTT.

Here the CDR3 reads CASSPIRDRVRYGYTF. In nucleotides, the CDR3 is TGTGCCAGCTCACCAATTCGGGACAGGGTTCGGTATGGCTACACCTTC. The genes are TRBV18 and TRBJ1-2; 9 nucleotides align to TRBD1. Losses at the gene ends were 2 bases for V and 5 bases for J; bases not matched to a gene: 9. The CDR3 is made up of 16 amino acids. CDR1 and CDR2 from the germline V gene are KGHSH and LQKENI. Combining the CDR3 with reference TRBV18 and TRBJ1-2 gives the whole variable domain NAGVMQNPRHLVRRRGQEARLRCSPMKGHSHVYWYRQLPEEGLKFMVYLQKENIIDESGMPKERFSAEFPKEGPSILRIQQVVRGDSAAYFCASSPIRDRVRYGYTFGSGTRLTVV.

The chain carries TRBV28 and TRBJ1-1; no definite D call. CDR1 and CDR2 (germline): MDHEN, SYDVKM. The CDR3 has 14 amino acids. V was trimmed by 5 bases and J by 9 bases, leaving 19 bases between them. CDR3: CASSLRNRARKAFF. DNA of the CDR3: TGTGCCAGCAGTCTAAGAAACAGAGCCCGGAAAGCTTTCTTT.